This is a list of T cell receptor beta chains from one sample in a study of regulatory T cells in long-lasting Graves disease. TCRdb fed the multiplex PCR reads into MiXCR, producing one record per CDR3 protein. The data hold approximately 350,000 distinct CDR3 sequences, with 12% observed a single time. The same sample was also used in a study of T cells in Graves' hyperthyroidism and ophthalmopathy.

This specimen consisted of peripheral blood mononuclear cells (PBMCs), obtained at new diagnosis, from a patient treated with antithyroid drugs. These receptors originate from a woman under 30 with Graves disease. The CDR3 runs from the conserved cysteine through the conserved F or W. The D gene is left open where the match is weak. Where a row states a size, it is once, few, many or the class of an expanded clone; other rows omit it.

d_gene: .
v_gene: TRBV28
abundance: many
j_gene: TRBJ2-3
CDR3nt: TGTGCCAGCAGTTTAAGGGGACGCCGGGGTACGCAGTATTTT
CDR3aa: CASSLRGRRGTQYF

d_gene: .
v_gene: TRBV5-8
abundance: many
j_gene: TRBJ1-1
CDR3nt: TGTGCCAGCAGCTCGGCGGGGGTTACTGAAGCTTTCTTT
CDR3aa: CASSSAGVTEAFF

d_gene: TRBD1
v_gene: TRBV27
abundance: many
j_gene: TRBJ2-7
CDR3nt: TGTGCCAGCAGCCAAATGACAGGGCTGACCTACGAGCAGTACTTC
CDR3aa: CASSQMTGLTYEQYF

d_gene: .
v_gene: TRBV9
abundance: few
j_gene: TRBJ2-5
CDR3nt: TGTGCCAGCAGCGTAAGTTCGGGATTGGGCCAAGAGACCCAGTACTTC
CDR3aa: CASSVSSGLGQETQYF

d_gene: .
v_gene: TRBV11-2
abundance: .
j_gene: TRBJ1-3
CDR3nt: TGTGCCAGCAGCTTAATCCCGGGACTGGGGGAAAACACCATATATTTT
CDR3aa: CASSLIPGLGENTIYF

d_gene: .
v_gene: TRBV11-2
abundance: .
j_gene: TRBJ2-3
CDR3nt: TGTGCCAGCAGCTTTTGGGAGGGCACAGATACGCAGTATTTT
CDR3aa: CASSFWEGTDTQYF

d_gene: TRBD1
v_gene: TRBV18
abundance: .
j_gene: TRBJ1-2
CDR3nt: TGTGCCAGCTCACTCCTATCCGGGACAGGGGGCTCCGACTATGGCTACACCTTC
CDR3aa: CASSLLSGTGGSDYGYTF

d_gene: TRBD1
v_gene: TRBV28
abundance: many
j_gene: TRBJ2-7
CDR3nt: TGTGCCAGCAGGCTGACAGGGTCTTCCTACGAGCAGTACTTC
CDR3aa: CASRLTGSSYEQYF

d_gene: TRBD1
v_gene: TRBV6-1
abundance: many
j_gene: TRBJ1-2
CDR3nt: TGTGCCAGCATCTCGAGTAGGGGGCCGGGTGGCTACACCTTC
CDR3aa: CASISSRGPGGYTF

d_gene: TRBD1
v_gene: TRBV28
abundance: many
j_gene: TRBJ2-5
CDR3nt: TGTGCCAGCAGTCCCTCTGGACAGGCCTTTGCAGGACAAGAGACCCAGTACTTC
CDR3aa: CASSPSGQAFAGQETQYF

d_gene: .
v_gene: TRBV18
abundance: few
j_gene: TRBJ1-1
CDR3nt: TGTGCCAGCTCACCAGAGATGCGAGGAGCTTTCTTT
CDR3aa: CASSPEMRGAFF

d_gene: .
v_gene: TRBV6-1
abundance: many
j_gene: TRBJ1-1
CDR3nt: TGTGCCAGCAGTGATGGTGAATTGAACACTGAAGCTTTCTTT
CDR3aa: CASSDGELNTEAFF

d_gene: TRBD1
v_gene: TRBV7-2
abundance: many
j_gene: TRBJ1-2
CDR3nt: TGTGCCAGCAGTAAGGACAGGGCATCCTATGGCTACACCTTC
CDR3aa: CASSKDRASYGYTF

d_gene: .
v_gene: TRBV9
abundance: many
j_gene: TRBJ1-1
CDR3nt: TGTGCCAGCAGCGTCGGGTGGAACACTGAAGCTTTCTTT
CDR3aa: CASSVGWNTEAFF

d_gene: .
v_gene: TRBV7-2
abundance: many
j_gene: TRBJ2-7
CDR3nt: TGTGCCAGCAGCTGGGGGGCGGATTACGAGCAGTACTTC
CDR3aa: CASSWGADYEQYF

d_gene: .
v_gene: TRBV6-2/TRBV6-3
abundance: many
j_gene: TRBJ1-1
CDR3nt: TGTGCCAGCAGGGAAGCAGGGTGGGACACTGAAGCTTTCTTT
CDR3aa: CASREAGWDTEAFF

d_gene: .
v_gene: TRBV29-1
abundance: few
j_gene: TRBJ1-2
CDR3nt: TGCAGCGGACTCATATTTCGGAGCGGCTACACCTTC
CDR3aa: CSGLIFRSGYTF

d_gene: TRBD1
v_gene: TRBV7-2
abundance: many
j_gene: TRBJ1-2
CDR3nt: TGTGCCAGCAGCGCTGACAGGGGGCAGGGTGGCTACACCTTC
CDR3aa: CASSADRGQGGYTF

d_gene: .
v_gene: TRBV6-1
abundance: many
j_gene: TRBJ1-1
CDR3nt: TGTGCCAGCAGTGACCCCGCAGGGTTAACTGAAGCTTTCTTT
CDR3aa: CASSDPAGLTEAFF

d_gene: .
v_gene: TRBV6-1
abundance: many
j_gene: TRBJ1-5
CDR3nt: TGTGCCAGCAGACCGGGCACAGGCTATAGCAATCAGCCCCAGCATTTT
CDR3aa: CASRPGTGYSNQPQHF

d_gene: TRBD2
v_gene: TRBV7-3
abundance: .
j_gene: TRBJ2-1
CDR3nt: TGTGCCAGCAGCTTAATGCCGCCCAGTTCAATAGCGGGAGGCCGATACATAGACAATGAGCAGTTCTTC
CDR3aa: CASSLMPPSSIAGGRYIDNEQFF

d_gene: TRBD1
v_gene: TRBV9
abundance: .
j_gene: TRBJ2-1
CDR3nt: TGTGCCAGCAGCGCCCGACAGGGGCTACACAATGAGCAGTTCTTC
CDR3aa: CASSARQGLHNEQFF

d_gene: .
v_gene: TRBV4-3
abundance: many
j_gene: TRBJ1-1
CDR3nt: TGCGCCAGCAGCCAAGGGGGGAGGTACGCTGAAGCTTTCTTT
CDR3aa: CASSQGGRYAEAFF

d_gene: .
v_gene: TRBV20-1
abundance: .
j_gene: TRBJ1-6
CDR3nt: TGCAGTGCTAGAGTCGGGGGCGGTAATTCACCCCTCCACTTT
CDR3aa: CSARVGGGNSPLHF

d_gene: .
v_gene: TRBV6-5
abundance: few
j_gene: TRBJ2-7
CDR3nt: TGTGCCAGCAGTTACTCGGACAGAGAATCATATTACGAGCAGTACTTC
CDR3aa: CASSYSDRESYYEQYF

d_gene: .
v_gene: TRBV27
abundance: many
j_gene: TRBJ2-3
CDR3nt: TGTGCCAGCAGTCCGGGGGTGGTTCTAGCTGCAGATACGCAGTATTTT
CDR3aa: CASSPGVVLAADTQYF

d_gene: TRBD2
v_gene: TRBV6-1
abundance: many
j_gene: TRBJ2-7
CDR3nt: TGTGCCAGCAGTGCGACTAGCGGGAGAATTCCCCCCTACGAGCAGTACTTC
CDR3aa: CASSATSGRIPPYEQYF

d_gene: .
v_gene: TRBV5-1
abundance: few
j_gene: TRBJ2-3
CDR3nt: TGCGCCAGCAGCTTGGATTCCGTTTATACGCAGTATTTT
CDR3aa: CASSLDSVYTQYF

d_gene: TRBD2
v_gene: TRBV29-1
abundance: few
j_gene: TRBJ2-1
CDR3nt: TGCAGCGTTGAAGGCCTAGCGGGAGGACGGAGCTCCTACAATGAGCAGTTCTTC
CDR3aa: CSVEGLAGGRSSYNEQFF

d_gene: TRBD2
v_gene: TRBV20-1
abundance: many
j_gene: TRBJ2-3
CDR3nt: TGCAGTGCTACCGCGGAGCGGGGGGCCACAGATACGCAGTATTTT
CDR3aa: CSATAERGATDTQYF

d_gene: .
v_gene: TRBV12-3/TRBV12-4
abundance: many
j_gene: TRBJ1-2
CDR3nt: TGTGCCAGCAGCTCCCCAGAGTCCTATGGCTACACCTTC
CDR3aa: CASSSPESYGYTF

d_gene: TRBD2
v_gene: TRBV27
abundance: many
j_gene: TRBJ2-5
CDR3nt: TGTGCCAGCCGAGAGGGACTAGCGAGGGGTGAGACCCAGTACTTC
CDR3aa: CASREGLARGETQYF

d_gene: .
v_gene: TRBV12-3/TRBV12-4
abundance: many
j_gene: TRBJ1-2
CDR3nt: TGTGCCAGCAATAGACCGACACAGGCTGGCTACACCTTC
CDR3aa: CASNRPTQAGYTF

d_gene: TRBD1
v_gene: TRBV20-1
abundance: many
j_gene: TRBJ2-3
CDR3nt: TGCAGTGCTAGTGGGCAGGGGGCGAGGGATACGCAGTATTTT
CDR3aa: CSASGQGARDTQYF

d_gene: .
v_gene: TRBV29-1
abundance: many
j_gene: TRBJ2-7
CDR3nt: TGCAGCGTTGCCCGCAGGCACTCCTACGAGCAGTACTTC
CDR3aa: CSVARRHSYEQYF

d_gene: .
v_gene: TRBV6-1
abundance: many
j_gene: TRBJ1-6
CDR3nt: TGTGCCAGCAGGTCAGGGTTCCCTTCACCCCTCCACTTT
CDR3aa: CASRSGFPSPLHF

d_gene: TRBD2
v_gene: TRBV9
abundance: many
j_gene: TRBJ2-3
CDR3nt: TGTGCCAGCAACTTAGCGGGGACAGATACGCAGTATTTT
CDR3aa: CASNLAGTDTQYF

d_gene: TRBD1
v_gene: TRBV20-1
abundance: many
j_gene: TRBJ1-2
CDR3nt: TGCAGTGCTAGAGGCCCACAGGGGTCCTATGGCTACACCTTC
CDR3aa: CSARGPQGSYGYTF

d_gene: TRBD1
v_gene: TRBV28
abundance: many
j_gene: TRBJ1-1
CDR3nt: TGTGCCAGCAGTGACAGGGGGCCGCGGATGAACACTGAAGCTTTCTTT
CDR3aa: CASSDRGPRMNTEAFF

d_gene: TRBD1
v_gene: TRBV19
abundance: .
j_gene: TRBJ2-1
CDR3nt: TGTGCCAGTAAACACAGGGGTTCCTACAATGAGCAGTTCTTC
CDR3aa: CASKHRGSYNEQFF

d_gene: TRBD1
v_gene: TRBV20-1
abundance: .
j_gene: TRBJ1-5
CDR3nt: TGCAGTGCTGGGACAGGGGGCGATCAGCCCCAGCATTTT
CDR3aa: CSAGTGGDQPQHF

d_gene: .
v_gene: TRBV20-1
abundance: many
j_gene: TRBJ2-5
CDR3nt: TGCAGTGCTAGTTTTGGAGAGACCCAGTACTTC
CDR3aa: CSASFGETQYF

d_gene: TRBD1
v_gene: TRBV7-2
abundance: many
j_gene: TRBJ2-3
CDR3nt: TGTGCCAGCAGCTTAGAGGGGACAGGGAGTTTTGGGAATACGCAGTATTTT
CDR3aa: CASSLEGTGSFGNTQYF

d_gene: TRBD2
v_gene: TRBV30
abundance: many
j_gene: TRBJ2-2
CDR3nt: TGTGCCTGGAGTTCACCGGGACTAGTATCCGGGGAGCTGTTTTTT
CDR3aa: CAWSSPGLVSGELFF

d_gene: .
v_gene: TRBV20-1
abundance: many
j_gene: TRBJ1-4
CDR3nt: TGCAGTGCTACGGAACCTTCTAATGAAAAACTGTTTTTT
CDR3aa: CSATEPSNEKLFF

d_gene: TRBD1
v_gene: TRBV16
abundance: many
j_gene: TRBJ1-4
CDR3nt: TGTGCCAGCAGCCGCCCAGGGGACAGAACAACTAATGAAAAACTGTTTTTT
CDR3aa: CASSRPGDRTTNEKLFF

d_gene: TRBD2
v_gene: TRBV2
abundance: .
j_gene: TRBJ2-3
CDR3nt: TGTGCCAGCAGTGAGGGTAGCGGGAGTGTGGGCGCAGATACGCAGTATTTT
CDR3aa: CASSEGSGSVGADTQYF

d_gene: TRBD2
v_gene: TRBV7-2
abundance: many
j_gene: TRBJ2-7
CDR3nt: TGTGCCAGCAGCACAGCGGGATCTCTTTACGAGCAGTACTTC
CDR3aa: CASSTAGSLYEQYF

d_gene: TRBD1
v_gene: TRBV20-1
abundance: few
j_gene: TRBJ2-2
CDR3nt: TGCAGTGCTAGTCCGCATACAGGGGGATGGACCGGGGAGCTGTTTTTT
CDR3aa: CSASPHTGGWTGELFF

d_gene: TRBD1
v_gene: TRBV6-2/TRBV6-3
abundance: few
j_gene: TRBJ1-2
CDR3nt: TGTGCCAGCAGGCTTGGGACAGGGAATAGCTACACCTTC
CDR3aa: CASRLGTGNSYTF